This T cell receptor beta chain was retrieved from a study of blood T cell repertoires in COVID-19. Study details: The samples span acute and convalescent COVID-19 from the United States, Italy and Spain.

In the case of this clone: At the DNA level, this CDR3 is encoded by other sequences in the same sample as well.

Sequencing was performed with immunoSEQ multiplex PCR; in TCRdb, only in-frame clones are kept and a portion is missing. The repertoire holds roughly 200,000 clones, with about 87% as singletons. This TCR was sampled from a woman younger than 45 who had recovered from COVID-19. Material for sequencing was PBMCs or T cells enriched from blood (not recorded which).

DNA of the CDR3: TGTGCCAGCAGCTTGGCCGGCGGGGATCAGCCCCAGCATTTT. Translation gives CASSLAGGDQPQHF. The chain has TRBV5-4 and TRBJ1-5; D remains ambiguous. V gave up 0 bases and J gave up 5 bases, with 9 bases separating them. The CDR3 contains 14 residues. Germline V CDR1 and CDR2: SGHNT, YYREEE (reference sequence).